This T cell receptor (beta chain) was retrieved from a study of blood T cell repertoires in COVID-19. Looking at the study overall: T cells, B-cell-depleted T cells, or PBMCs provided the cDNA or gDNA that served as material.

In the source study's methods: Reference gene primers were amplified, and this amplification served to estimate nucleated cell counts. The repertoire was sequenced with immunoSEQ multiplex PCR; TCRdb's copy has only in-frame clones and lacks some. V and J calls and clone size are those listed in that table; D and trimming were worked out from the DNA. The repertoire consists of about 140,000 clones, with 70% to 90% occurring once and the leading ten covering about 2.6%. Germline CDR1 SGDLS, CDR2 YYNGEE. The CDR3 runs to 13 residues. Trimming removed 0 bases at V and 4 bases at J, with 6 bases between. This clone was counted a few times.

The specimen was peripheral blood. The genes are TRBV9 and TRBJ2-3; D unclear. This TCR was recovered from a human donor with acute or convalescent COVID-19. The donor label of this sample is uncertain. The DNA for the CDR3 is TGTGCCAGCAGCGTAGGCTCGGCAGATACGCAGTATTTT. Translating it yields CASSVGSADTQYF.